What follows are 12 T cell receptor beta chains derived from one specimen sequenced in a study of PD-L1 blockade in urothelial cancer. Sequencing was performed with immunoSEQ multiplex PCR; in TCRdb, only in-frame clones are kept and a portion is missing. The table records under 150,000 clones, around 89% of them present only once. Sample time point: peripheral blood 6 weeks after treatment start. The specimen comprised PBMCs, sampled around atezolizumab (anti-PD-L1) treatment. The receptors originated from a man in his fifties or sixties with urothelial cancer.

This sequence joins TRBV4-1 and TRBJ2-5; D remains unclear. Germline values: CDR1 MGHRA, CDR2 YSYEKL. The CDR3 loop spans 15 amino acids. The V gene lost 3 bases and the J gene lost 4 bases, with 15 bases spanning the gap. This CDR3 is CASSQSNYVVETQYF. CDR3 nucleotides: TGCGCCAGCAGCCAGTCGAACTACGTTGTAGAGACCCAGTACTTC.

The V and J genes are TRBV11-2 and TRBJ1-4; TRBD1 might be the D (6 bases). Looked up from germline, CDR1 is SGHAT and CDR2 is FQNNGV. Trimming took off 2 bases at V and 7 bases at J, with 17 bases between the two ends. This CDR3 spans 16 amino acids. CDR3 DNA: TGTGCCAGCAGCTTACGGACAGCCTCCTTGAGTGAAAAACTGTTTTTT. It specifies CASSLRTASLSEKLFF.

The V gene is TRBV30, the J gene TRBJ2-7; 9 nucleotides match TRBD1. CDR1 and CDR2 (germline): GTSNPN, SVGIG (reference sequence). The CDR3 contains 13 residues. The ends lost 4 bases at V and 10 bases at J; junction bases unmatched: 11. CDR3: CAWTNRGRVDQYF. Here the CDR3 DNA reads TGTGCCTGGACAAACAGGGGGCGCGTCGATCAGTACTTC.

The V gene is TRBV7-9, the J gene TRBJ2-5; D is unresolved. The CDR3 sequence is 14 residues long. Between the trimmed V and J ends, which lost 5 bases and 0 bases, there was a span of 10 bases. Germline V gene sequence: CDR1 SEHNR, CDR2 FQNEAQ (reference sequence). The CDR3 DNA is TGTGCCAGCAGCCCCGAGGAGTACCAAGAGACCCAGTACTTC. It encodes CASSPEEYQETQYF. Filled out from reference TRBV7-9 and TRBJ2-5, the complete variable domain reads DTGVSQNPRHKITKRGQNVTFRCDPISEHNRLYWYRQTLGQGPEFLTYFQNEAQLEKSRLLSDRFSAERPKGSFSTLEIQRTEQGDSAMYLCASSPEEYQETQYFGPGTRLLVL.

This clone appeared a few times. The chain has TRBV29-1 and TRBJ1-1; TRBD1 might be the D (5 bases). The CDR3 contains 11 residues. Germline V gene lookup returns CDR1 SQVTM and CDR2 ANQGSEA. V dropped 3 bases and J dropped 5 bases, with 7 bases sitting between them. CDR3 in DNA: TGCAGCGTTGAGGCAGGGACTGAAGCTTTCTTT. Encoded protein: CSVEAGTEAFF.

A remark on this clone: At one end the junction does not follow the germline gene, possibly because of a read error. The V call is TRBV7-8, the J call TRBJ2-7; 8 bases agree with TRBD1. This CDR3 is built from 11 residues. Germline values: CDR1 SGHVS, CDR2 FQNEAQ. CDR3 residues: CASSLGTGQYF. The CDR3 nucleotides are TGTGCCAGCAGTTTAGGGACAGGGCAGTACTTC.

The V and J genes are TRBV11-2 and TRBJ1-1; 7 nucleotides align to TRBD1. CDR1 is SGHAT, CDR2 FQNNGV, per germline. This CDR3 comprises 14 residues. V lost 3 bases to trimming and J lost 11 bases; unmatched junction nucleotides: 12. CDR3 bases: TGTGCCAGCAGCTTCGTCGAGGGGGCTTTTAGGGCTTTCTTT. Its translation: CASSFVEGAFRAFF.

The chain has TRBV11-3 and TRBJ2-3; D remains unclear. CDR1 SGHNT and CDR2 YENEEA come from the germline V gene. The CDR3 consists of 11 residues. Between the trimmed V and J ends, which lost 7 bases and 4 bases, there was a span of 6 bases. CDR3 DNA sequence: TGTGCCAGCAACCAGGCAGATACGCAGTATTTT. Translating gives CASNQADTQYF.

This chain links TRBV6-5 with TRBJ2-7; possible D gene TRBD2, 6 bases. This CDR3 is built from 12 residues. From germline, CDR1 is MNHEY and CDR2 SVGAGI. V lost 8 bases and J 3 bases, leaving 11 bases between the germline ends. The CDR3 protein is CASEGSGYEQYF. In DNA form, the CDR3 reads TGTGCCAGCGAGGGTAGCGGCTACGAGCAGTACTTC.

The chain joins TRBV5-1 to TRBJ1-1; 8 nucleotides match TRBD1. The CDR3 totals 13 residues. The J segment lost 7 bases and the V segment lost 4 bases, leaving 6 bases of the junction unmatched. The germline gives CDR1 SGHRS, CDR2 YFSETQ. CDR3 sequence reads: CASSEPDRGEAFF. In nucleotides, the CDR3 is TGCGCCAGCAGCGAGCCAGACAGGGGTGAAGCTTTCTTT.

This chain uses TRBV28 with TRBJ1-1, with TRBD1 matching 8 bases. The V gene end was trimmed by 5 bases and the J gene end by 2 bases; junction bases not matched to a gene: 13. Per the germline V gene, CDR1 is MDHEN and CDR2 is SYDVKM. CDR3 size: 17 residues. The CDR3 loop is CASSLIQGVAGNTEAFF. The CDR3 DNA reads TGTGCCAGCAGTCTAATACAGGGGGTTGCAGGAAACACTGAAGCTTTCTTT.

The J gene is TRBJ2-7, the V gene TRBV29-1; tentatively, D is TRBD1 (6 bases). The V end was cut by 7 bases, the J end by 2 bases, with 9 bases between. The length of the CDR3 is 11 residues. Germline-derived CDR1 and CDR2 are SQVTM and ANQGSEA. CDR3 sequence reads: CSAQGPYEQYF. The CDR3 DNA reads as TGCAGCGCCCAGGGGCCCTACGAGCAGTACTTC.